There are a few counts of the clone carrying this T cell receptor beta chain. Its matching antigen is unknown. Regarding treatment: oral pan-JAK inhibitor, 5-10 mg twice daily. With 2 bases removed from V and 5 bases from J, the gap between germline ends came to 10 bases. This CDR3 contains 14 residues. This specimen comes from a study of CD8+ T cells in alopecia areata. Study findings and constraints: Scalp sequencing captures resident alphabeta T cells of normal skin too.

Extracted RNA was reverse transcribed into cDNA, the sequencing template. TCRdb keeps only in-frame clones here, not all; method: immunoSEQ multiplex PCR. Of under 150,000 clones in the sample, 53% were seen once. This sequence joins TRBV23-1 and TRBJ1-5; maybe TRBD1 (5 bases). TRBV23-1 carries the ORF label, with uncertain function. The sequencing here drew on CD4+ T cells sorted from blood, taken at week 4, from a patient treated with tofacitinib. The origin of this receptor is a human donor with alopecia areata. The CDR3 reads CASSQPGIDQPQHF. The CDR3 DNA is TGCGCCAGCAGTCAACCAGGGATTGATCAGCCCCAGCATTTT.